One and the same sample provided the 25 T cell receptor beta chains below, sequenced in a study of CD8 T cells in Susac syndrome. Reverse transcription of about 0.5 to 1 ug RNA used random hexamers. A single record per CDR3 protein comes from TCRdb applying MiXCR to the immunoSEQ multiplex PCR reads. Of 130,000 or so distinct CDR3 sequences in the sample, around 94% were seen once. What was sequenced was CD8+ T cells from PBMCs. The source of these receptors is a human donor with Susac syndrome.

This chain joins TRBV6-6 and TRBJ2-1; 7 bases agree with TRBD2. The CDR3 is made up of 16 amino acids. The germline V gene has CDR1 MNHNY and CDR2 SVGAGI (reference sequence). After removal of 0 bases from V and 1 base from J, the junction contained 3 bases not matched to a gene. The CDR3 region is CASSYSAGESYNEQFF. The CDR3 nucleotides read TGTGCCAGCAGTTACTCGGCGGGGGAGTCCTACAATGAGCAGTTCTTC.

The chain recombines TRBV12-3 or TRBV12-4 with TRBJ1-2; the D is unclear. V was clipped by 5 bases and J by 12 bases, with 16 bases between them. CDR3 length: 12 amino acids. CDR3 loop: CASSPSTTSHTF. As DNA, the CDR3 is TGTGCCAGCAGTCCATCGACCACCTCCCACACCTTC.

This CDR3 reads CASGLLRDQHF. DNA of the CDR3: TGTGCTAGTGGTTTGCTGAGGGACCAGCATTTT. J is TRBJ1-5 and V is TRBV12-5, with D uncertain. The CDR3 loop spans 11 amino acids. V lost 2 bases to trimming and J lost 12 bases, with 8 bases between them. Germline V gene lookup returns CDR1 LGHNT and CDR2 FRNRAP.

This chain uses TRBV7-9 with TRBJ2-1, with 9 bases identical to TRBD2. Germline CDR1 SEHNR, CDR2 FQNEAQ (reference sequence). V lost 8 bases and J lost 4; bases outside the gene matches: 15. The CDR3 consists of 17 residues. CDR3 sequence reads: CASAPRLAGSPYNEQFF. DNA for the CDR3: TGTGCCAGCGCGCCCCGGCTAGCGGGGTCACCATACAATGAGCAGTTCTTC.

CDR3 nucleotide sequence: TGTGCCTGGAGTGTTGAACAGGCGCTCTCCTACGAGCAGTACTTC. It specifies CAWSVEQALSYEQYF. This chain uses TRBV30 with TRBJ2-7; possibly TRBD1 for D (5 bases). The CDR3 extends over 15 amino acids. V was clipped by 0 bases and J by 0 bases, with 12 bases between them. CDR1 is GTSNPN and CDR2 is SVGIG in the germline V gene (reference sequence).

The rearrangement joins TRBV15 to TRBJ2-3; TRBD1 matches at 11 bases. The ends lost 6 bases at V and 5 bases at J; junction bases unmatched: 7. CDR3 length equals 15 residues. The V gene's germline CDR1 is LNHNV and CDR2 YYDKDF (reference sequence). CDR3 sequence (DNA): TGTGCCACCAGTAACGACGGGACAGGGGGAGATACGCAGTATTTT. Translating it yields CATSNDGTGGDTQYF.

The chain couples TRBV4-1 to TRBJ1-2; 9 bases map to TRBD1. This CDR3 comprises 15 residues. Germline V gives CDR1 MGHRA, CDR2 YSYEKL. J lost 4 bases, V lost 1 base, and 4 bases had no gene match. The CDR3 nucleotides are TGCGCCAGCAGCCAAGGACAGGGGGGAGGCTATGGCTACACCTTC. Translation: CASSQGQGGGYGYTF.

The chain employs TRBV7-9 and TRBJ2-7, with 7 bases fitting TRBD2. V lost 5 bases, J lost 1 base, and 11 bases stayed unmatched. Germline lookup yields CDR1 SEHNR and CDR2 FQNEAQ (reference sequence). This CDR3 is built from 16 residues. CDR3 nucleotide sequence: TGTGCCAGCAGCCACGGCCTGGCGGGGGTTTCCTACGAGCAGTACTTC. Translated: CASSHGLAGVSYEQYF.

The V gene is TRBV29-1, the J gene TRBJ2-7; perhaps TRBD1 as D (6 bases). Trimming cost V 6 bases and J 3 bases, with 12 bases left between them. The CDR3 is 12 residues long. In germline, CDR1 is SQVTM, CDR2 ANQGSEA. This CDR3 reads CSVLTGSYEQYF. The CDR3 DNA reads TGCAGCGTGCTAACAGGGAGCTACGAGCAGTACTTC.

V usage is TRBV7-9 and J usage is TRBJ2-5; a possible D gene is TRBD2 (7 bases). The CDR3 runs 13 residues. Germline V lookup: CDR1 SEHNR, CDR2 FQNEAQ (reference sequence). Trimming removed 6 bases at V and 4 bases at J, with 12 bases between. CDR3 in DNA: TGTGCCAGCAGAGTGGGAGGGGGAGAGACCCAGTACTTC. Translated, it gives CASRVGGGETQYF.

This rearrangement joins TRBV6-5 to TRBJ1-6; D not resolved. Trimming shortened V by 4 bases and J by 4 bases, and 17 bases separated the two germline ends. CDR1 is MNHEY, CDR2 SVGAGI, per germline. The CDR3 has 17 residues. The CDR3 protein is CASSLQSLQLYNSPLHF. In nucleotides, the CDR3 is TGTGCCAGCAGTTTACAATCGCTACAGCTTTATAATTCACCCCTCCACTTT.

The V and J genes are TRBV4-3 and TRBJ2-2, with D hard to call. V dropped 4 bases and J dropped 1 base, with 16 bases sitting between them. Germline assignment: CDR1 LGHNA and CDR2 YSLEER. This CDR3 comprises 17 residues. DNA of the CDR3: TGCGCCAGCAGCCCCAAAGCAGCGCCTCAGAACACCGGGGAGCTGTTTTTT. As protein: CASSPKAAPQNTGELFF.

V usage is TRBV4-1 and J usage is TRBJ2-5; the D gene is possibly TRBD2 (5 bases). Germline CDR1 is MGHRA and CDR2 is YSYEKL. The CDR3 spans 13 residues. V was trimmed by 8 bases and J by 5 bases, leaving 15 bases between them. CDR3: CASRDPQEETQYF. The CDR3 DNA reads as TGCGCCAGCCGGGATCCTCAAGAGGAGACCCAGTACTTC.

The rearrangement uses TRBV19 and TRBJ2-3; the D is unclear. Per the germline V gene, CDR1 is LNHDA and CDR2 is SQIVND (reference sequence). The CDR3 spans 12 residues. V was pared by 1 base and J by 5 bases, with 4 bases between. The CDR3 loop reads CASSIAQDTQYF. The CDR3 DNA sequence: TGTGCCAGTAGTATAGCCCAAGATACGCAGTATTTT.

This clonotype was picked up a small number of times. The chain joins TRBV9 to TRBJ2-7; 7 bases fit TRBD1. Germline V gene data show CDR1 as SGDLS and CDR2 as YYNGEE. CDR3 size: 13 residues. After removal of 4 bases from V and 0 bases from J, the junction contained 1 base not matched to a gene. The CDR3 protein is CASSPGGSYEQYF. CDR3 bases: TGTGCCAGCAGCCCAGGGGGCTCCTACGAGCAGTACTTC.

In DNA form, the CDR3 reads TGTGCCAGCAGTTACGGCCTAGCGGGGAGCACAGATACGCAGTATTTT. This sequence encodes CASSYGLAGSTDTQYF. The V and J genes are TRBV6-5 and TRBJ2-3; TRBD2 matches at 9 bases. The CDR3 spans 16 residues. V lost 2 bases and J lost 0; bases outside the gene matches: 3. Germline lookup yields CDR1 MNHEY and CDR2 SVGAGI.

The chain combines TRBV9 with TRBJ2-3; 10 positions match TRBD1. V was pared by 0 bases and J by 3 bases, with 4 bases of the junction left unmatched. Germline V gives CDR1 SGDLS, CDR2 YYNGEE. The CDR3 runs 16 residues. Written as DNA, the CDR3 is TGTGCCAGCAGCGTAGCTATGGGACAGGGGACAGATACGCAGTATTTT. Translating gives CASSVAMGQGTDTQYF.

The CDR3 nucleotides are TGCAGTGCTAGGGGCGGGCAGGGGAGCTCCTACGAGCAGTACTTC. Residues: CSARGGQGSSYEQYF. The chain recombines TRBV20-1 with TRBJ2-7, with TRBD1 as a possible D gene (6 bases). The CDR3 spans 15 residues. Germline CDR1 DFQATT, CDR2 SNEGSKA (reference sequence). V shed 3 bases and J shed 0 bases, with 15 bases lying between them.

This sequence joins TRBV6-2 or TRBV6-3 and TRBJ2-5; D might be TRBD1 (6 bases). Germline assignment: CDR1 MNHEY and CDR2 SVGEGT. The ends were cut back, 7 bases at V and 4 bases at J, with 19 bases in the middle. The CDR3 spans 15 residues. For the CDR3, the DNA is TGTGCCAGCAACCGGCCCAGGGGAGAGGGAGAGACCCAGTACTTC. Protein sequence: CASNRPRGEGETQYF.

This clonotype appeared a single time. The chain combines TRBV29-1 with TRBJ2-5, with TRBD2 matching over 14 bases. CDR1 and CDR2 (germline): SQVTM, ANQGSEA. The CDR3 length is 15 residues. The V and J ends lost 6 bases and 5 bases, in that order; junction bases with no gene match: 8. The CDR3 loop is CSVETSGGVRETQYF. DNA for the CDR3: TGCAGCGTCGAGACTAGCGGGGGGGTGAGGGAGACCCAGTACTTC.

The chain combines TRBV12-3 or TRBV12-4 with TRBJ1-1; 9 bases are a match to TRBD1. The CDR3 has 15 residues. V shed 3 bases and J 1 base; nucleotides not matched to a gene: 3. The CDR3 nucleotides read TGTGCCAGCAGTTTCACAGGGGGCGGGAACACTGAAGCTTTCTTT. Protein: CASSFTGGGNTEAFF.

V usage is TRBV24-1 and J usage is TRBJ1-5, with a possible D match to TRBD1 (5 bases). CDR1 is KGHDR, CDR2 SFDVKD, per germline. Trimming stripped 4 bases from V and 5 bases from J, with 11 bases between. The CDR3 has 14 amino acids. The CDR3 spells CATSEPGFDQPQHF. In DNA form, the CDR3 reads TGTGCCACCAGTGAACCAGGGTTCGATCAGCCCCAGCATTTT.

The V call is TRBV6-1, the J call TRBJ2-3, with TRBD2 matching 10 bases. CDR1 is MNHNS and CDR2 is SASEGT in the germline V gene. The CDR3 runs 18 residues. The V segment lost 6 bases and the J segment 1 base; nucleotides outside the gene matches: 13. The CDR3 loop reads CASSSVLAGAVGTDTQYF. The CDR3 nucleotides are TGTGCCAGCAGCTCGGTGCTAGCGGGGGCGGTGGGCACAGATACGCAGTATTTT.

The V call is TRBV20-1, the J call TRBJ2-5; D gene ambiguous. Between the trimmed V and J ends, which lost 0 bases and 4 bases, there was a span of 12 bases. This CDR3 region has 14 residues. Looked up from germline, CDR1 is DFQATT and CDR2 is SNEGSKA (reference sequence). The CDR3 spells CSARDRVVRETQYF. DNA for the CDR3: TGCAGTGCTAGAGATCGGGTGGTCAGAGAGACCCAGTACTTC.

This chain connects TRBV11-2 to TRBJ1-5, with D tentatively TRBD1 (5 bases). This CDR3 comprises 15 residues. Between the trimmed V and J ends, which lost 5 bases and 4 bases, there was a span of 15 bases. Germline assignment: CDR1 SGHAT and CDR2 FQNNGV. In nucleotides, the CDR3 is TGTGCCAGCAGCCCCGGTGACAGCAATAATCAGCCCCAGCATTTT. This codes for CASSPGDSNNQPQHF.